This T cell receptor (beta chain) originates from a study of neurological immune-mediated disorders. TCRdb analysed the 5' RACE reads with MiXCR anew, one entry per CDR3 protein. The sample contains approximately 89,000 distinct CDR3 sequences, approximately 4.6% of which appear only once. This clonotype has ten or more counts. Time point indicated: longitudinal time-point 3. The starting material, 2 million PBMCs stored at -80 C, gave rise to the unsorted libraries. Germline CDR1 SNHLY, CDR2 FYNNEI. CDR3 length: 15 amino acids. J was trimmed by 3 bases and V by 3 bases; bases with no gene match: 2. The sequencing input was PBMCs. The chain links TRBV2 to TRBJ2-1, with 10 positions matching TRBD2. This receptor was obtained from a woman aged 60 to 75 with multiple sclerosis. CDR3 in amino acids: CASSEVAGGYNEQFF. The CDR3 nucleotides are TGTGCCAGCAGTGAGGTAGCGGGGGGCTACAATGAGCAGTTCTTC.